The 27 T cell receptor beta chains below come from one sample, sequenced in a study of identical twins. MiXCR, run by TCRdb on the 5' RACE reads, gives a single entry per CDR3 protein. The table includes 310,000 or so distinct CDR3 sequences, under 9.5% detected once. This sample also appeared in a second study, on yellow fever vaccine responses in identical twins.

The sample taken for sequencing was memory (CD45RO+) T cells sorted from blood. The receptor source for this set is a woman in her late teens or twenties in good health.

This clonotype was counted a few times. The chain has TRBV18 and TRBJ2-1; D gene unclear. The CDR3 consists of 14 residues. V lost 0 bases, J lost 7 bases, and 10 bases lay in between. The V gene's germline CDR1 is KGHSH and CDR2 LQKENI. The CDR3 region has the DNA TGTGCCAGCTCACCACCGGCAGCCGGGAATGAGCAGTTCTTC. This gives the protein CASSPPAAGNEQFF.

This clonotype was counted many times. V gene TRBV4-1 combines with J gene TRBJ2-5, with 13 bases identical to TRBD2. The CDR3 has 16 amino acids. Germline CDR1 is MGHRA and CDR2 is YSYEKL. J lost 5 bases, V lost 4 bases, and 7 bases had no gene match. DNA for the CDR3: TGCGCCAGCAGCCCTCAGGGACTAGCGGGAACGGAGACCCAGTACTTC. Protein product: CASSPQGLAGTETQYF.

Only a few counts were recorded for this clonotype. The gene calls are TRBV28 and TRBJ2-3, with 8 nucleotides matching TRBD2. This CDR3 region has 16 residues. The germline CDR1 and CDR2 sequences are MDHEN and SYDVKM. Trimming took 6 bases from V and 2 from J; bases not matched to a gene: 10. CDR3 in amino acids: CASSPLSGEHTDTQYF. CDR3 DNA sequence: TGTGCCAGCAGCCCCCTTAGCGGGGAGCACACAGATACGCAGTATTTT.

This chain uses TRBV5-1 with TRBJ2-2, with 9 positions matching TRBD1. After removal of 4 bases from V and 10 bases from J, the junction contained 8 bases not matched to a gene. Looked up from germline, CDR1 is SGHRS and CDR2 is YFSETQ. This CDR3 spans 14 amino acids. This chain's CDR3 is CASSDRDRVVELFF. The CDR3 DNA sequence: TGCGCCAGCAGCGACCGGGACAGGGTGGTGGAGCTGTTTTTT. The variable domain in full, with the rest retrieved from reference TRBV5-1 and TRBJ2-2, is KAGVTQTPRYLIKTRGQQVTLSCSPISGHRSVSWYQQTPGQGLQFLFEYFSETQRNKGNFPGRFSGRQFSNSRSEMNVSTLELGDSALYLCASSDRDRVVELFFGEGSRLTVL.

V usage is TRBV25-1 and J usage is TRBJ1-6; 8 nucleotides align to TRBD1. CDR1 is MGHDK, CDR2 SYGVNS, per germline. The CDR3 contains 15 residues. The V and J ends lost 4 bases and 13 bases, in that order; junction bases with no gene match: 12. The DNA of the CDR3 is TGTGCCAGCAGTGCTGCCGGGACAGGCTCCAAGCCCCTCCACTTT. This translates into CASSAAGTGSKPLHF.

The CDR3 sequence: CASSDRQGPYEQYF. CDR3 bases: TGTGCCAGCAGTGACCGACAGGGACCCTACGAGCAGTACTTC. The chain links TRBV6-1 to TRBJ2-7; 7 nucleotides align to TRBD1. CDR1 and CDR2 from the germline V gene are MNHNS and SASEGT. The CDR3 is 14 amino acids. V was clipped by 3 bases and J by 2 bases; unmatched bases: 4.

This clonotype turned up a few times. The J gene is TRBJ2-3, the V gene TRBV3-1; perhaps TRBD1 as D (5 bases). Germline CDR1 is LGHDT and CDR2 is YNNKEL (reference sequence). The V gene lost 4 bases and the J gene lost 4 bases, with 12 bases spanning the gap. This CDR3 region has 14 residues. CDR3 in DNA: TGTGCCAGCAGCCCGACCAGGGTAGCAGATACGCAGTATTTT. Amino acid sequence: CASSPTRVADTQYF.

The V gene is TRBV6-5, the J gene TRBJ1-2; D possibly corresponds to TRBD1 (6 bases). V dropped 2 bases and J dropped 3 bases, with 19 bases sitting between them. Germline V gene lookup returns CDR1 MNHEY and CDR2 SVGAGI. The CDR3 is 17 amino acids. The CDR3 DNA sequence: TGTGCCAGCAGTTACGGGACAAAGGCTGCAGGTGACTATGGCTACACCTTC. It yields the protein CASSYGTKAAGDYGYTF.

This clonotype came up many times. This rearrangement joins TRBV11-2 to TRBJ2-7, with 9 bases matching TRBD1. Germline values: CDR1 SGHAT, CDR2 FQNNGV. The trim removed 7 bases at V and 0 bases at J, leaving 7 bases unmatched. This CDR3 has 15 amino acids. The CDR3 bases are TGTGCCAGCAACATGGACAGGGGTTCCTCCTACGAGCAGTACTTC. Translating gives CASNMDRGSSYEQYF.

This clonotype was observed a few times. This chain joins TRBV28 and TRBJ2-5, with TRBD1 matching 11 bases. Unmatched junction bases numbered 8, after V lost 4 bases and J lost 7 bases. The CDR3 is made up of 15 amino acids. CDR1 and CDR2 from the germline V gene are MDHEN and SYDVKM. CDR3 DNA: TGTGCCAGCAGTTCTGGACAGGGGGCTTCAGGGACCCAGTACTTC. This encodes CASSSGQGASGTQYF.

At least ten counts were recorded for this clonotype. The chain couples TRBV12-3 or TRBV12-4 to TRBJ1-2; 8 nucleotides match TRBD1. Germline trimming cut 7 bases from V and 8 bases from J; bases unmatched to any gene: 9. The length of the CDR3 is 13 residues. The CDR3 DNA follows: TGTGCCAGCACCAGAGACAGGGGAGGAGGCTACACCTTC. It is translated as CASTRDRGGGYTF.

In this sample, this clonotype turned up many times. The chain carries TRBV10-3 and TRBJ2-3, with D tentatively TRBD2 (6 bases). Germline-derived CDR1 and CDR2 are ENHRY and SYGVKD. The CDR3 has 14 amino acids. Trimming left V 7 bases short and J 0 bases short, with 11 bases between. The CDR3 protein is CAIKGAGSTDTQYF. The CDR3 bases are TGTGCCATCAAAGGGGCGGGGAGCACAGATACGCAGTATTTT.

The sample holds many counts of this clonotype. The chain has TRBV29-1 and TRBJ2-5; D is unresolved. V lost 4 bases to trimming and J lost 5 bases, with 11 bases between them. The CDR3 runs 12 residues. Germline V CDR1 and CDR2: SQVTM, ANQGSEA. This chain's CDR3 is CSVGDLQETQYF. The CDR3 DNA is TGCAGCGTTGGTGACTTGCAGGAGACCCAGTACTTC.

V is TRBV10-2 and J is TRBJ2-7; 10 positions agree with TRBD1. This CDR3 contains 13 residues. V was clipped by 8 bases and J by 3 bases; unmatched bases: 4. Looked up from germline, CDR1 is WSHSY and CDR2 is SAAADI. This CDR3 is CASARDRGYEQYF. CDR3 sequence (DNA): TGCGCCAGCGCCCGGGACAGGGGCTACGAGCAGTACTTC.

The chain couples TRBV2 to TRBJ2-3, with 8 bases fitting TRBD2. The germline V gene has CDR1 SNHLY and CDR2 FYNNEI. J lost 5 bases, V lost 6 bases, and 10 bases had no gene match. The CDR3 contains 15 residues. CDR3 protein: CASSAAGLAGDTQYF. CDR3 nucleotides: TGTGCCAGCAGCGCTGCAGGGCTAGCGGGAGATACGCAGTATTTT.

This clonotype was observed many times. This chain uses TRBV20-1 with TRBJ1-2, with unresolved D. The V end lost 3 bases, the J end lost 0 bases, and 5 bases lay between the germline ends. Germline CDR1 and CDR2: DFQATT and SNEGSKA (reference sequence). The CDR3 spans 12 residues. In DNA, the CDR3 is TGCAGTGCTAGCGGTCCTAACTATGGCTACACCTTC. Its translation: CSASGPNYGYTF.

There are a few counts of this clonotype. Written as DNA, the CDR3 is TGCGCCAGCAGCTTGGCCGAAGGGTTTGAAGAGACCCAGTACTTC. Protein product: CASSLAEGFEETQYF. The chain recombines TRBV5-1 with TRBJ2-5; no clear D gene. V lost 0 bases to trimming and J lost 3 bases, with 12 bases between them. The germline gives CDR1 SGHRS, CDR2 YFSETQ. The CDR3 consists of 15 residues.

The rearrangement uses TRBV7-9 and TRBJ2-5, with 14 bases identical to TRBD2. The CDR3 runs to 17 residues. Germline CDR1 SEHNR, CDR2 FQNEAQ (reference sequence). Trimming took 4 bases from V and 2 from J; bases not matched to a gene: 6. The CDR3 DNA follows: TGTGCCAGCAGCTCCGGACTAGCGGGAGGAGCACAAGAGACCCAGTACTTC. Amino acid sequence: CASSSGLAGGAQETQYF.

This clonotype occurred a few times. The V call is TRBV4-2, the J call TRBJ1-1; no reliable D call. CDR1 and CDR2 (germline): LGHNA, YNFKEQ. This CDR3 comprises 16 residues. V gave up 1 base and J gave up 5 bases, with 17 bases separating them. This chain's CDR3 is CASSQGWNGERTEAFF. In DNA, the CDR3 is TGTGCCAGCAGCCAAGGATGGAACGGTGAGAGGACTGAAGCTTTCTTT.

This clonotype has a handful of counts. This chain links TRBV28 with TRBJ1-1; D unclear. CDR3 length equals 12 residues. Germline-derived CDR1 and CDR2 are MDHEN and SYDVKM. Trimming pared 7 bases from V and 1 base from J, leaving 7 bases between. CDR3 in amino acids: CASTLPNTEAFF. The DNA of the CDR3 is TGTGCCAGCACTCTCCCGAACACTGAAGCTTTCTTT. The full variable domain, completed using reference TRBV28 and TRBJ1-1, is DVKVTQSSRYLVKRTGEKVFLECVQDMDHENMFWYRQDPGLGLRLIYFSYDVKMKEKGDIPEGYSVSREKKERFSLILESASTNQTSMYLCASTLPNTEAFFGQGTRLTVV.

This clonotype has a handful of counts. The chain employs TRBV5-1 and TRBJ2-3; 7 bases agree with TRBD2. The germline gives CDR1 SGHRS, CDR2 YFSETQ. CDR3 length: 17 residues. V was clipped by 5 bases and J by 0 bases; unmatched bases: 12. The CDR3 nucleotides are TGCGCCAGCAGTCCCGCTAGCGGAGCTCCTAGCACAGATACGCAGTATTTT. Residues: CASSPASGAPSTDTQYF.

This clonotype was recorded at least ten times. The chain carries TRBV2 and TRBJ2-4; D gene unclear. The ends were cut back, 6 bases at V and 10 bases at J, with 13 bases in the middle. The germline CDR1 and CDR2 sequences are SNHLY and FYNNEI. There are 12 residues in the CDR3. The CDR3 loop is CASSYGNAIQYF. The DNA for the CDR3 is TGTGCCAGCAGCTACGGTAACGCAATTCAGTACTTC.

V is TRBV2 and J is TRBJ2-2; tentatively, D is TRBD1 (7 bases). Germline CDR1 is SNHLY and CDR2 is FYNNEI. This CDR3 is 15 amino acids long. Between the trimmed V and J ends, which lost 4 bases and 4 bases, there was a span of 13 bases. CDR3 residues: CASSGAGGLTGELFF. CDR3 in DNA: TGTGCCAGCAGTGGCGCAGGGGGGCTCACCGGGGAGCTGTTTTTT.

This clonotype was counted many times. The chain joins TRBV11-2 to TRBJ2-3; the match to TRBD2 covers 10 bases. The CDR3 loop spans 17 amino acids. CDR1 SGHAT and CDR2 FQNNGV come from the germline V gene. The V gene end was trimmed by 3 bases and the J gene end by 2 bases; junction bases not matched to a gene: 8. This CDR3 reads CASSFLPGLAPTDTQYF. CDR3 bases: TGTGCCAGCAGCTTTCTCCCGGGACTAGCGCCCACAGATACGCAGTATTTT.

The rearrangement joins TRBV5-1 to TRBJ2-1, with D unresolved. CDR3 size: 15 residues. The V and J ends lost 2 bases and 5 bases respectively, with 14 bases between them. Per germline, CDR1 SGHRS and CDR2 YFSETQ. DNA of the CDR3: TGCGCCAGCAGCTTCCAGGCGACCCCCGACAATGAGCAGTTCTTC. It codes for CASSFQATPDNEQFF.

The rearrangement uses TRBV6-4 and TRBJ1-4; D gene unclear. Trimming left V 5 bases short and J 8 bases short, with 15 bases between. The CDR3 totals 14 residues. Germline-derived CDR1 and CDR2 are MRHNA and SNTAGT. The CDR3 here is CASSTRGGSEKLFF. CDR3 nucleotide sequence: TGTGCCAGCAGTACCCGGGGAGGGAGCGAAAAACTGTTTTTT.

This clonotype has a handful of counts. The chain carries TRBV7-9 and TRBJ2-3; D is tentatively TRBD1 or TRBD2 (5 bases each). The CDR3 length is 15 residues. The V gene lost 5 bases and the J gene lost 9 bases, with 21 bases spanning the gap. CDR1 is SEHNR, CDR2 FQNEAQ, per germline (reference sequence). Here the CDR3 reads CASSGPGPGEGTQYF. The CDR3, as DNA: TGTGCCAGCAGCGGTCCGGGACCCGGGGAAGGAACGCAGTATTTT.